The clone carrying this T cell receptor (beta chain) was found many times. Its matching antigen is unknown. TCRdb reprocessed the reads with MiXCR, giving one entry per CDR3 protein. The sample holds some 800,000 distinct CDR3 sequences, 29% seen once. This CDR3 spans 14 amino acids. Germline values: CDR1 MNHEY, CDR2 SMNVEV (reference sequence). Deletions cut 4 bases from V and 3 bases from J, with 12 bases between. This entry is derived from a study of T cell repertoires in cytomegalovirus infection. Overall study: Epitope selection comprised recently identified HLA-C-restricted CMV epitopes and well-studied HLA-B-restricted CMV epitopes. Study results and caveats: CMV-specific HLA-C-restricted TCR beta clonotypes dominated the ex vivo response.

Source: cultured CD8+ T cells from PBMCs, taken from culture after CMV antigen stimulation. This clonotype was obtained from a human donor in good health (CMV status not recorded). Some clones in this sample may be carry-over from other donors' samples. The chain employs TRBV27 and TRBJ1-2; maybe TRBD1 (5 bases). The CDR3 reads CASSSRQGDYGYTF. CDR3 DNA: TGTGCCAGCAGTTCGCGTCAGGGTGACTATGGCTACACCTTC.